The 15 T cell receptor beta chains below were found in one sample sequenced in a study of T-cell memory formation after mild COVID-19. One entry per CDR3 protein results from TCRdb running MiXCR on the 5' RACE reads. Of about 600,000 distinct CDR3 sequences in the sample, about 20% are singletons; the top ten hold roughly 8.1%. The sequenced sample consisted of PBMCs or a T cell subset sorted from them (not recorded which). All receptors derive from an adult woman who had mild COVID-19 (a few samples of this study predate the infection). Cell type and time point are not known.

There are many counts of this clonotype. The V call is TRBV2, the J call TRBJ2-7, with a tentative D call TRBD1 (5 bases). Germline CDR1 and CDR2: SNHLY and FYNNEI. The CDR3 consists of 15 residues. Trimming left V 3 bases short and J 1 base short, with 13 bases between. The CDR3 DNA follows: TGTGCCAGCAGTGATTTGGGGCCTTCTTCCTACGAGCAGTACTTC. Translating it yields CASSDLGPSSYEQYF. The full variable domain, with the rest looked up from reference TRBV2 and TRBJ2-7, is EPEVTQTPSHQVTQMGQEVILRCVPISNHLYFYWYRQILGQKVEFLVSFYNNEISEKSEIFDDQFSVERPDGSNFTLKIRSTKLEDSAMYFCASSDLGPSSYEQYFGPGTRLTVT.

This clonotype occurred many times. The chain carries TRBV9 and TRBJ1-4; the D is unclear. The CDR3 loop spans 15 amino acids. CDR1 and CDR2 (germline): SGDLS, YYNGEE. Trimming cost V 0 bases and J 5 bases, with 11 bases left between them. The CDR3 bases are TGTGCCAGCAGCGTAGGCACGGTGGAGAATGAAAAACTGTTTTTT. It encodes CASSVGTVENEKLFF.

The chain is built from TRBV20-1 and TRBJ1-2; tentative D call: TRBD1 (5 bases). V was shortened by 6 bases and J by 7 bases, with 18 bases between the two germline ends. CDR1 is DFQATT, CDR2 SNEGSKA, per germline (reference sequence). CDR3 length: 13 amino acids. This CDR3 is CSAHLVGPIGYTF. The DNA of the CDR3 is TGCAGTGCCCACCTCGTGGGGCCTATTGGCTACACCTTC.

DNA for the CDR3: TGTGCCAGCAGCTCCGGGACAGGGCAAGGCTACACCTTC. Its protein product is CASSSGTGQGYTF. The chain recombines TRBV7-2 with TRBJ1-2, with 9 bases matching TRBD1. The germline V gene has CDR1 SGHTA and CDR2 FQGNSA. The V segment lost 4 bases and the J segment 8 bases; nucleotides outside the gene matches: 5. The CDR3 totals 13 residues.

The genes are TRBV1 and TRBJ2-3; the table's D call, TRBD2, was not checked against the DNA. TRBV1 is flagged as a pseudogene. This CDR3 comprises 18 residues. CDR3 DNA: TGCACCAGCAGCCATGAATCTAGCGGGGGGCCACGCACAGATACGCAGTATTTT. This codes for CTSSHESSGGPRTDTQYF.

The chain uses TRBV5-1 and TRBJ2-7, with 13 bases that match TRBD2. J was trimmed by 4 bases and V by 3 bases; bases with no gene match: 10. This CDR3 is 17 amino acids long. Germline V lookup: CDR1 SGHRS, CDR2 YFSETQ. The DNA for the CDR3 is TGCGCCAGCAGCTCCGGACTAGCGGGAGAAGAAACGTACGAGCAGTACTTC. This sequence encodes CASSSGLAGEETYEQYF.

There are a few counts of this clonotype. V and J are TRBV4-1 and TRBJ2-5; TRBD1 is a possible D gene (6 bases). Germline CDR1 is MGHRA and CDR2 is YSYEKL. Trimming stripped 0 bases from V and 0 bases from J, with 14 bases between. The CDR3 consists of 17 residues. The CDR3 DNA is TGCGCCAGCAGCCAAGATTGGGTACAGGGATACCAAGAGACCCAGTACTTC. Translated, it gives CASSQDWVQGYQETQYF.

Only a few counts were recorded for this clonotype. The chain couples TRBV4-2 to TRBJ2-7, with 7 bases aligning to TRBD2. V trimming: 4 bases; J trimming: 0 bases; junction bases outside the gene matches: 15. The CDR3 totals 18 residues. In germline, CDR1 is LGHNA, CDR2 YNFKEQ. The chain's CDR3 is CASSRPNGLAVSSYEQYF. The DNA of the CDR3 is TGTGCCAGCAGCCGACCCAACGGGCTAGCGGTTAGCTCCTACGAGCAGTACTTC.

This clonotype was recorded many times. The V call is TRBV5-5, the J call TRBJ2-7; D ambiguous. The germline gives CDR1 SGHKS, CDR2 YYEKEE (reference sequence). Trimming stripped 0 bases from V and 5 bases from J, with 3 bases between. CDR3 length: 11 amino acids. CDR3 nucleotides: TGTGCCAGCAGCTTGGAGGACGAGCAGTACTTC. It is translated as CASSLEDEQYF.

The chain has TRBV4-1 and TRBJ2-1, with TRBD2 matching 9 bases. The CDR3 spans 15 residues. Germline trimming cut 4 bases from V and 9 bases from J; bases unmatched to any gene: 10. Germline CDR1 and CDR2: MGHRA and YSYEKL. The CDR3 region has the DNA TGCGCCAGCAGCCTAACCGGGACTAGCAGCCGTGAGCAGTTCTTC. It codes for CASSLTGTSSREQFF.

Here the CDR3 DNA reads TGTGCCAGTAGTGATGACAGGGGAGTCTTAAAAAACACTGAAGCTTTCTTT. Translating it yields CASSDDRGVLKNTEAFF. The chain has TRBV19 and TRBJ1-1; 8 bases match TRBD1. Germline values: CDR1 LNHDA, CDR2 SQIVND (reference sequence). Unmatched junction bases numbered 13, after V lost 5 bases and J lost 2 bases. The CDR3 covers 17 residues.

There are a few counts of this clonotype. V usage is TRBV12-3 or TRBV12-4 and J usage is TRBJ2-3; D might be TRBD2 (6 bases). Deletions cut 5 bases from V and 4 bases from J, with 28 bases between. CDR3 length: 19 amino acids. The CDR3 bases are TGTGCCAGCAGTCCGGGTTTACTGCCGGGACTTCCCGACCCAGATACGCAGTATTTT. As protein: CASSPGLLPGLPDPDTQYF.

In its sample, this clonotype was seen a few times. The chain joins TRBV18 to TRBJ1-5; unclear D gene. Germline V CDR1 and CDR2: KGHSH, LQKENI. Trimming stripped 6 bases from V and 1 base from J, with 13 bases between. The CDR3 runs 15 residues. For the CDR3, the DNA is TGTGCCAGCTCCCCAGACCAATGGAGCAATCAGCCCCAGCATTTT. It yields the protein CASSPDQWSNQPQHF. Together with reference TRBV18 and TRBJ1-5, the CDR3 gives the full variable domain: NAGVMQNPRHLVRRRGQEARLRCSPMKGHSHVYWYRQLPEEGLKFMVYLQKENIIDESGMPKERFSAEFPKEGPSILRIQQVVRGDSAAYFCASSPDQWSNQPQHFGDGTRLSIL.

The V gene is TRBV4-1, the J gene TRBJ2-1; 9 bases match TRBD2. Germline-derived CDR1 and CDR2 are MGHRA and YSYEKL. The CDR3 is 15 residues long. The J segment lost 9 bases and the V segment lost 3 bases, leaving 9 bases of the junction unmatched. The chain's CDR3 is CASSHGGTSTSEQFF. The DNA of the CDR3 is TGCGCCAGCAGCCACGGGGGGACTAGCACAAGTGAGCAGTTCTTC.

This clonotype was counted only a few times. CDR3 residues: CSASRKAGTGQPQHF. The CDR3 bases are TGCAGTGCTAGCAGAAAAGCAGGGACCGGTCAGCCCCAGCATTTT. The V and J genes are TRBV20-1 and TRBJ1-5; the D gene is possibly TRBD1 (5 bases). Between the trimmed V and J ends, which lost 3 bases and 6 bases, there was a span of 18 bases. The CDR3 covers 15 residues. Per the germline V gene, CDR1 is DFQATT and CDR2 is SNEGSKA (reference sequence).